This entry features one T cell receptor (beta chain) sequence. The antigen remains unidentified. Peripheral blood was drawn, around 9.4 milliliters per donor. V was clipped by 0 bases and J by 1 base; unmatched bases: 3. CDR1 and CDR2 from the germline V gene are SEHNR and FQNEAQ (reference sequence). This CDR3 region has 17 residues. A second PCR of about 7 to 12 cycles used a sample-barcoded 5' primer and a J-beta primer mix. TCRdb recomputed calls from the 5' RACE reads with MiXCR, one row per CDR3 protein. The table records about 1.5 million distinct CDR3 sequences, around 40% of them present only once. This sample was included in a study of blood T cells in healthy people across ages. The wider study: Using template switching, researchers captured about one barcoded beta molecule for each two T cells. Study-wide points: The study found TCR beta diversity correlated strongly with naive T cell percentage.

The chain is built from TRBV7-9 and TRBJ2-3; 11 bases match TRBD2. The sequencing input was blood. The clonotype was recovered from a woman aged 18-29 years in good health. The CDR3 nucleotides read TGTGCCAGCAGCTTAGCTATGACTAGCGGGGGCACAGATACGCAGTATTTT. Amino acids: CASSLAMTSGGTDTQYF.